This is a list of T cell receptor beta chains from one sample in a study of blood T cells in healthy people across ages. TCRdb re-derived calls from the 5' RACE reads in MiXCR, one entry per CDR3 protein. In the table there are hundreds of thousands of distinct CDR3 sequences, 20% to 25% of which are singletons. This sample was also put to use in a study of T cells of mothers and their children.

The sequencing sample was made of blood. These receptor sequences come from a boy between 10 and 17 years old in good health. Each CDR3 is given with its conserved first and last residue. A D gene is named only where the DNA matches it firmly. Only some rows state a clone size, as once, few, many or a class for expanded clones.

d_call | j_call | clone_size | v_call | cdr3_nt | cdr3_aa
. | TRBJ2-1 | . | TRBV28 | TGTGCCAGCAGTTTGCGGTCAGGTGGGGGATTGAATGAGCAGTTCTTC | CASSLRSGGGLNEQFF
. | TRBJ2-4 | . | TRBV5-6 | TGTGCCAGCAGAGGGAAGGGTTTGGCTAAAAACATTCAGTACTTC | CASRGKGLAKNIQYF
TRBD2 | TRBJ2-4 | few | TRBV7-2 | TGTGCCAGCTATTCCGGGTTAGCGGGAGGAGAGGGCAAAAACATTCAGTACTTC | CASYSGLAGGEGKNIQYF
. | TRBJ2-1 | few | TRBV5-5 | TGTGCCAGCAGCTTGGTTTCCCGTGTCTACAATGAGCAGTTCTTC | CASSLVSRVYNEQFF
. | TRBJ2-5 | . | TRBV7-2 | TGTGCCAGCAGCGAGCCAGGGTTGTTTTTTCAGTACTTC | CASSEPGLFFQYF
. | TRBJ2-3 | . | TRBV20-1 | TGCAGTGCCCGACCTAGGCTTTTTCTTTCCACAGATACGCAGTATTTT | CSARPRLFLSTDTQYF
. | TRBJ2-1 | . | TRBV29-1 | TGCAGCGTTTCCGTGACACCTTCCTACAATGAGCAGTTCTTC | CSVSVTPSYNEQFF
. | TRBJ2-4 | . | TRBV20-1 | TGCAGTGCCTCTTTAGTGCCGAGGCAAAACATTCAGTACTTC | CSASLVPRQNIQYF
TRBD2 | TRBJ2-4 | . | TRBV2 | TGTGCCAGCAGTGAGGGACTAGCGGAAGCCAAAAACATTCAGTACTTC | CASSEGLAEAKNIQYF
. | TRBJ1-2 | . | TRBV11-2 | TGTGCCAGCAGATCACGGGGAGCCTATGGCCACACCTTC | CASRSRGAYGHTF
TRBD2 | TRBJ2-1 | . | TRBV10-3 | TGTGCCATCAGCCGGACTAGCGGGGGGGCTAATGAGCAGTTCTTC | CAISRTSGGANEQFF
TRBD1 | TRBJ1-1 | . | TRBV4-2 | TGTGCCAGCAGGACCCAACAGGGGGCCGGCACTGAAGCTTTCTTT | CASRTQQGAGTEAFF
TRBD1 | TRBJ2-3 | few | TRBV4-1 | TGCGCCAGCAGCTACGACAGGGACACAGATACGCAGTATTTT | CASSYDRDTDTQYF
TRBD1 | TRBJ1-2 | few | TRBV6-5 | TGTGCCAGCAAGGACCGGGACAGGAGGGGCTACACCTTC | CASKDRDRRGYTF
. | TRBJ2-2 | . | TRBV7-9 | TGTGCCAGCAGCTTACTTGACAGCTTTTACACCGGGGAGCTGTTTTTT | CASSLLDSFYTGELFF